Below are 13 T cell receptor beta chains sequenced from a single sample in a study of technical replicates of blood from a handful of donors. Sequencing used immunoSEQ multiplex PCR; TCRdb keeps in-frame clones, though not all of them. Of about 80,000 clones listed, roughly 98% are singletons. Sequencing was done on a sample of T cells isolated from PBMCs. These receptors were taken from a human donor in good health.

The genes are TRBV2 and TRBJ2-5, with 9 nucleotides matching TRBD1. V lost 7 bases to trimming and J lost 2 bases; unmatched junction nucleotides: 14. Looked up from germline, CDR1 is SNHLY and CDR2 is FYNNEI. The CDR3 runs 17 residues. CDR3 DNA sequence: TGTGCCAGCAATTGGGACCGGGACAGGGTATCGCAAGAGACCCAGTACTTC. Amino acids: CASNWDRDRVSQETQYF.

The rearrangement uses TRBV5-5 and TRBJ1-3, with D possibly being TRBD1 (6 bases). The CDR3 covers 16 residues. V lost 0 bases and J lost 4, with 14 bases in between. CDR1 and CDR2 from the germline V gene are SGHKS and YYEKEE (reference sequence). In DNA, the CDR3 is TGTGCCAGCAGCTTGGTCACAGGGTCGGCCGGAAACACCATATATTTT. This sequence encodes CASSLVTGSAGNTIYF.

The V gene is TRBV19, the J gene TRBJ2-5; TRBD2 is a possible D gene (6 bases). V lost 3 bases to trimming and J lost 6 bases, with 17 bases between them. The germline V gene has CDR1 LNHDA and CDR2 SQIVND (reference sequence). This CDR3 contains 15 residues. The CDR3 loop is CASSIMSSGLQTQYF. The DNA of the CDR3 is TGTGCCAGTAGTATCATGAGTAGCGGTCTCCAGACCCAGTACTTC.

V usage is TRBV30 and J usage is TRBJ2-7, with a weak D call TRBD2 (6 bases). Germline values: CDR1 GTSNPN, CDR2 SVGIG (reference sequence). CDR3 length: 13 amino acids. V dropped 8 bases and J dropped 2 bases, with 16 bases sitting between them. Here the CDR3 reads CAGGMKGTYEQYF. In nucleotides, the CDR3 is TGTGCCGGGGGGATGAAGGGAACCTACGAGCAGTACTTC. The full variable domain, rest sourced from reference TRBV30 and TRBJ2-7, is SQTIHQWPATLVQPVGSPLSLECTVEGTSNPNLYWYRQAAGRGLQLLFYSVGIGQISSEVPQNLSASRPQDRQFILSSKKLLLSDSGFYLCAGGMKGTYEQYFGPGTRLTVT.

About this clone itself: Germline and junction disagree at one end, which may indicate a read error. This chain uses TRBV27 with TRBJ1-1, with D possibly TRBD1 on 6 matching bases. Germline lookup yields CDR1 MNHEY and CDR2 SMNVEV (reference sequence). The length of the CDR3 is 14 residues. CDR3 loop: CASSPNGQPPIVYF. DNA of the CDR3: TGTGCCAGCAGTCCCAATGGACAGCCGCCGATCGTTTACTTT.

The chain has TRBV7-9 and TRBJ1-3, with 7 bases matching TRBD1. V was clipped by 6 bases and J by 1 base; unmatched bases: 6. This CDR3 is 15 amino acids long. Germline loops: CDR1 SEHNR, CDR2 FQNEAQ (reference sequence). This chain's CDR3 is CASSPGRGSGNTIYF. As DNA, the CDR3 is TGTGCCAGCAGTCCGGGCAGGGGGTCTGGAAACACCATATATTTT.

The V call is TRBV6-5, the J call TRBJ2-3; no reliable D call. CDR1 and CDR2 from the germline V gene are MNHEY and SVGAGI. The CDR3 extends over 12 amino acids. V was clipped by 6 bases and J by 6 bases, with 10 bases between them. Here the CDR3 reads CASRSQWDTQYF. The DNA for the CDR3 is TGTGCCAGCAGATCCCAGTGGGATACGCAGTATTTT.

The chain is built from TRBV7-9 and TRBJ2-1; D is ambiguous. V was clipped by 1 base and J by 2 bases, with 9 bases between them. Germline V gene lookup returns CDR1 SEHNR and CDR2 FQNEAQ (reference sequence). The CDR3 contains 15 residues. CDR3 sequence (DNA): TGTGCCAGCAGCTTAGGCCCGGGTGCCTACAATGAGCAGTTCTTC. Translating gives CASSLGPGAYNEQFF.

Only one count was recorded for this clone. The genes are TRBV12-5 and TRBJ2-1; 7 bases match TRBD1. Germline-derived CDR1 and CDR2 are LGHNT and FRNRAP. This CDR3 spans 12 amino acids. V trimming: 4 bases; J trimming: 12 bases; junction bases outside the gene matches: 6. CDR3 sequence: CASGYGTDGQFF. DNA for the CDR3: TGTGCTAGTGGTTATGGGACAGATGGGCAGTTCTTC.

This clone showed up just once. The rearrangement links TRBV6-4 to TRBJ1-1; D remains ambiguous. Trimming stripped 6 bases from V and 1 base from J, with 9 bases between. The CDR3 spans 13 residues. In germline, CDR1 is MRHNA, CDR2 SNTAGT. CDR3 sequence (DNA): TGTGCCAGCAGGGTACGAGGGAACACTGAAGCTTTCTTT. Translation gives CASRVRGNTEAFF.

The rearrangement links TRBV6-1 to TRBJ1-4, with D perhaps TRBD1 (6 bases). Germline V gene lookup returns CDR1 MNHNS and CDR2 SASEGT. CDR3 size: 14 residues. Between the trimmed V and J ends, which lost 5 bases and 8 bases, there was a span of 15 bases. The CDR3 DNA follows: TGTGCCAGCAGTCTTCAGGGGAAAGGGGAAAAACTGTTTTTT. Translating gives CASSLQGKGEKLFF.

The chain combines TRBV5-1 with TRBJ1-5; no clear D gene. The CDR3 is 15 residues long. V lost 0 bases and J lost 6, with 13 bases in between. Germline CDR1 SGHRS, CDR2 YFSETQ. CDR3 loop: CASSLDGVVSQPQHF. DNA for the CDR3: TGCGCCAGCAGCTTGGACGGGGTGGTCAGTCAGCCCCAGCATTTT.

CDR3 DNA: TGTGCCAGCAGTTCCAGGGCTGGAAAACTGTTTTTT. Protein product: CASSSRAGKLFF. This chain connects TRBV28 to TRBJ1-4; possibly TRBD1 for D (5 bases). Trimming took off 4 bases at V and 10 bases at J, with 10 bases between the two ends. The CDR3 covers 12 residues. In germline, CDR1 is MDHEN, CDR2 SYDVKM.